This TCR beta chain was captured in a study of blood T cell repertoires in COVID-19. Study-wide background: COVID-19 samples, acute and convalescent, were from the United States, Italy and Spain. From T cells, B-cell-depleted T cells, or PBMCs came the material, which was cDNA or gDNA.

Per the authors' pipeline: The authors estimated nucleated cell counts from reference gene primer amplification. The table came from immunoSEQ multiplex PCR; TCRdb's copy has only in-frame clones and leaves some out. The V and J calls and clone size were taken over from that table, and D and trimming were inferred from the DNA. The sample has more than 140,000 clones, 75% to 85% seen once. The CDR3 totals 13 residues. J gave up 8 bases and V 3 bases, and 3 bases lay outside the gene matches. The germline gives CDR1 SGHTA, CDR2 FQGTGA. The chain links TRBV7-3 to TRBJ2-5, with 10 bases that match TRBD2. The clonotype originates from a woman between 50 and 59 years old in a cohort sampled during active or convalescent COVID-19. The sample comprised peripheral blood. The CDR3 nucleotides read TGTGCCAGCAGCTTCGGGACTAGCGCCACCCAGTACTTC. Its protein is CASSFGTSATQYF.